Below, 5 T cell receptor beta chains from the same sample are listed, as sequenced in a study of T cells after yellow fever vaccination. TCRdb called the 5' RACE reads again in MiXCR, with one record for every CDR3 protein. Among a few hundred thousand distinct CDR3 sequences listed, roughly 3% were seen once. The sequencing used CD4+ T cells sorted from PBMCs, collected 10 days after the yellow fever booster vaccination. Receptor source: a man between 18 and 35 years old who received the YFV17D yellow fever vaccine.

There are many counts of this clonotype. This sequence joins TRBV7-2 and TRBJ2-5; TRBD1 matches at 8 bases. The V segment lost 1 base and the J segment 3 bases; nucleotides outside the gene matches: 7. This CDR3 spans 16 amino acids. CDR1 is SGHTA and CDR2 is FQGNSA in the germline V gene. The CDR3 spells CASSLGRTGFEETQYF. CDR3 bases: TGTGCCAGCAGCTTAGGCCGGACAGGGTTCGAAGAGACCCAGTACTTC.

This clonotype showed up many times. The gene calls are TRBV20-1 and TRBJ2-7; TRBD2 matches 8 bases. CDR1 and CDR2 (germline): DFQATT, SNEGSKA (reference sequence). This CDR3 is built from 14 residues. The junction had 7 bases not matched to a gene; V was cut back by 0 bases and J by 6 bases. DNA of the CDR3: TGCAGTGCTAGAGATCCCGGGGGGGCCCTCGAGCAGTACGTC. Translating it yields CSARDPGGALEQYV.

This clonotype was seen at least ten times. The V and J genes are TRBV6-6 and TRBJ1-6, with TRBD1 as a possible D gene (5 bases). V shed 1 base and J shed 0 bases, with 19 bases lying between them. The CDR3 totals 20 residues. CDR1 is MNHNY and CDR2 is SVGAGI in the germline V gene (reference sequence). CDR3 DNA sequence: TGTGCCAGCAGTTACTTCGCCCCGGGGGATTCTAGCTCCTATAATTCACCCCTCCACTTT. The encoded protein is CASSYFAPGDSSSYNSPLHF.

This clonotype turned up a few times. The chain combines TRBV5-1 with TRBJ2-1; D possibly corresponds to TRBD2 (5 bases). Per the germline V gene, CDR1 is SGHRS and CDR2 is YFSETQ. CDR3 length: 12 residues. Trimming took 2 bases from V and 7 from J, leaving 7 bases between them. This CDR3 is CASSFRGNEQFF. The CDR3 coding sequence is TGCGCCAGCAGCTTCCGAGGGAATGAGCAGTTCTTC.

The table lists this clonotype with a few counts. V gene TRBV7-2 combines with J gene TRBJ1-5, with TRBD1 identical over 8 bases. This CDR3 region has 14 residues. Germline loops: CDR1 SGHTA, CDR2 FQGNSA. The V segment lost 3 bases and the J segment 5 bases; nucleotides outside the gene matches: 3. CDR3: CASSFDRGYQPQHF. The CDR3 DNA reads as TGTGCCAGCAGCTTCGACAGGGGTTATCAGCCCCAGCATTTT.